What follows describes a single T cell receptor beta chain. What it recognizes is unknown. The record originates from a study of CD8 T cells in ankylosing spondylitis. Whole-study results and caveats: Among TCR beta sequences, a motif of eight highly homologous variants appeared characteristic of ankylosing spondylitis blood. Within matched ankylosing spondylitis synovial fluid, disease-linked clones were reportedly significantly enriched. Prior work had noted some motif variants in reactive arthritis blood and synovial fluid.

CDR1 is GTSNPN, CDR2 SVGIG, per germline (reference sequence). The CDR3 contains 11 residues. The V gene lost 4 bases and the J gene lost 2 bases, with 5 bases spanning the gap. Quantitative 5'-RACE with molecular barcodes produced the TCR beta libraries. In TCRdb, the 5' RACE reads were re-called with MiXCR into one record per CDR3 protein. The sample shows approximately 260,000 distinct CDR3 sequences, around 7.8% of them seen only once. The receptor was derived from a male donor with ankylosing spondylitis or in good health (not recorded which). What was sequenced was blood, either unsorted or a sorted T cell fraction (not recorded which). V is TRBV30 and J is TRBJ1-2, with D unresolved. The CDR3 nucleotides are TGTGCCTGGACGGACAACTATGGCTACACCTTC. It encodes CAWTDNYGYTF.